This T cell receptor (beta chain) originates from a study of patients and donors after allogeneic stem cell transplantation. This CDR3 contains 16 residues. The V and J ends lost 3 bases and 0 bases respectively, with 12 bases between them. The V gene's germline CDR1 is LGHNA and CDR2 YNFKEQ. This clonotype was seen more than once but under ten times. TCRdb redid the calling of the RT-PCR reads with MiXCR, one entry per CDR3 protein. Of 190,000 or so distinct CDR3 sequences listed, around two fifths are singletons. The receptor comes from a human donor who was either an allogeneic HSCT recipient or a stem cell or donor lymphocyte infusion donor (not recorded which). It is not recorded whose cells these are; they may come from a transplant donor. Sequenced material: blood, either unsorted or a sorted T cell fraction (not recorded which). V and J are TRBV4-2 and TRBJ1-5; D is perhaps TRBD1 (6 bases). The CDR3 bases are TGTGCCAGCAGCCACGGATACAGGGATAGCAATCAGCCCCAGCATTTT. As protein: CASSHGYRDSNQPQHF.